The subject of this entry is one T cell receptor (beta chain). Data came from immunoSEQ multiplex PCR; TCRdb stores just in-frame clones and leaves some out. This sample has some 43,000 clones, with roughly 90% found just once. These data come from a study of T cell changes during pregnancy in multiple sclerosis. The CDR3 consists of 15 residues. Deletions cut 3 bases from V and 4 bases from J, with 15 bases between. The germline V gene has CDR1 SQVTM and CDR2 ANQGSEA. Sequenced here: peripheral blood, sampled in the first trimester of pregnancy. V gene TRBV29-1 combines with J gene TRBJ2-2, with D possibly TRBD2 on 5 matching bases. The TCR originated in a female donor in good health, enrolled as a control in a pregnancy study. CDR3: CSVEPNGIGTGELFF. In DNA form, the CDR3 reads TGCAGCGTTGAGCCAAACGGGATAGGCACCGGGGAGCTGTTTTTT.